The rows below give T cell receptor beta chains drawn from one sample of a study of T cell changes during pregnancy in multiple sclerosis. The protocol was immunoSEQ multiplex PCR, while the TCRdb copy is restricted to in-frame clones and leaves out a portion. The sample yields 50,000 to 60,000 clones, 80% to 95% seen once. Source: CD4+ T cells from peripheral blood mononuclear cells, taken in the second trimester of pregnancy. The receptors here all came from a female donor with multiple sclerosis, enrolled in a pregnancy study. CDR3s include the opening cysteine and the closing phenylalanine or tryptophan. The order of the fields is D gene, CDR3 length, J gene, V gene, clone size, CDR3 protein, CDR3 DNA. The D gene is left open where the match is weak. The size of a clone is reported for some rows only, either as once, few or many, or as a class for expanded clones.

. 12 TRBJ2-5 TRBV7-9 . CASSLLQETQYF TGTGCCAGCAGCCTCCTCCAAGAGACCCAGTACTTC
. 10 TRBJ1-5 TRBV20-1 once CSARGQGLHF TGCAGTGCTAGAGGGCAGGGGCTACATTTT
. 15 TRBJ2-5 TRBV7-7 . CASSLWADSQETQYF TGTGCTAGCAGCTTATGGGCCGACAGTCAAGAGACCCAGTACTTC
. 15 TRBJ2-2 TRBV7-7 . CASSSPGLGNGELFF TGTGCTAGCAGCTCCCCGGGACTGGGAAACGGGGAGCTGTTTTTT
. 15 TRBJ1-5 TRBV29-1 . CSVEIGGNSNQPQHF TGCAGCGTTGAAATCGGAGGGAATAGCAATCAGCCCCAGCATTTT
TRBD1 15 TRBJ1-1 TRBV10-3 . CAISVGSDRATEAFF TGTGCCATCAGCGTAGGGTCGGACAGGGCGACTGAAGCTTTCTTT
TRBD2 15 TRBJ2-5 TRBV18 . CASSPASGFQETQYF TGTGCCAGCTCACCGGCTAGCGGATTCCAAGAGACCCAGTACTTC
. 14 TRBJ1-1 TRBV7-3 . CASSSPDRNTEAFF TGTGCCAGCAGCTCCCCCGACAGGAACACTGAAGCTTTCTTT
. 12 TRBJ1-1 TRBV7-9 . CASSLNTVEAFF TGTGCCAGCAGCTTAAACACAGTAGAAGCTTTCTTT
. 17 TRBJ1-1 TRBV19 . CASSISPDTEKATEAFF TGTGCCAGTAGTATTTCTCCGGACACGGAGAAGGCGACTGAAGCTTTCTTT
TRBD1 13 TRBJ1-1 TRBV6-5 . CASSWDRGTEAFF TGTGCCAGCAGCTGGGACAGGGGTACTGAAGCTTTCTTT
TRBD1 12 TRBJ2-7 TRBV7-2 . CASSFQGAGGYF TGTGCCAGCAGCTTCCAGGGGGCCGGGGGGTACTTC
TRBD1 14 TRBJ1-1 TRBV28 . CASSSQGVGTEAFF TGTGCCAGCAGTTCTCAGGGGGTAGGCACTGAAGCTTTCTTT
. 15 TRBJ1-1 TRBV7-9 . CASSLSRGGNTEAFF TGTGCCAGCAGCTTATCAAGGGGGGGAAACACTGAAGCTTTCTTT
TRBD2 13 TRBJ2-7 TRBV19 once CASRLAGANEQYF TGTGCCAGTAGACTAGCGGGAGCTAACGAGCAGTACTTC
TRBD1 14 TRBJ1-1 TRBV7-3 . CASSLQGQGTEAFF TGTGCCAGCAGCTTACAGGGACAGGGGACTGAAGCTTTCTTT
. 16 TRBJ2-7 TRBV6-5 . CASSYSAQGLFYEQYF TGTGCCAGCAGTTACTCTGCGCAGGGTCTTTTCTACGAGCAGTACTTC
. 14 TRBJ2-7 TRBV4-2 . CASSQDQGQPEQYF TGTGCCAGCAGCCAAGATCAGGGCCAGCCGGAGCAGTACTTC
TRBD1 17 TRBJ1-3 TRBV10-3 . CAISESIQGASGNTIYF TGTGCCATCAGTGAGTCGATACAGGGGGCTTCTGGAAACACCATATATTTT
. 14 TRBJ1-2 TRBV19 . CASSSTPTLLGYTF TGTGCCAGTAGCTCGACACCTACCCTTCTAGGCTACACCTTC
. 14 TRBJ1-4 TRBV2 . CASSVLTTNEKLFF TGTGCCAGCAGTGTACTAACAACTAATGAAAAACTGTTTTTT
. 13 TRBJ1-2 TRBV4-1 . CASSQVFRDGYTF TGCGCCAGCAGCCAAGTATTCCGAGATGGCTACACCTTC
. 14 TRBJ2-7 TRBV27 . CASSLGSISFEQYF TGTGCCAGCAGTTTAGGCAGTATTAGCTTCGAGCAGTACTTC
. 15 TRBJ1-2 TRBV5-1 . CASSLVPGPDYGYTF TGCGCCAGCAGCTTGGTGCCTGGTCCGGACTATGGCTACACCTTC
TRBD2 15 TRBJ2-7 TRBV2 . CASRLRTSGMDEQYF TGTGCCAGCAGGCTCAGGACTAGCGGGATGGACGAGCAGTACTTC
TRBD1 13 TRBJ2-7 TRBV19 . CASSRTGTYEQYF TGTGCCAGTAGTAGGACAGGGACCTACGAGCAGTACTTC
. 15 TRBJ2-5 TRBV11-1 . CASAGGPGNQETQYF TGTGCCAGTGCCGGGGGACCCGGGAACCAAGAGACCCAGTACTTC
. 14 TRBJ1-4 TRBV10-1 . CASGARGGREKLFF TGCGCCAGCGGGGCCAGGGGCGGTCGGGAAAAACTGTTTTTT
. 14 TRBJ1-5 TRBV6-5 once CASRPGWGNQPQHF TGTGCCAGCAGACCAGGATGGGGCAATCAGCCCCAGCATTTT
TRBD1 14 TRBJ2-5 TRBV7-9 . CASSLKGTGETQYF TGTGCCAGCAGCTTAAAAGGGACAGGAGAGACCCAGTACTTC
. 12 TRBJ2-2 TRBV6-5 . CASSNRHGELFF TGTGCCAGCAGCAACAGACACGGGGAGCTGTTTTTT
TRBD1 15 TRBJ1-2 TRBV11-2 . CASSHRTGGYGGYTF TGTGCCAGCAGCCACCGGACAGGGGGTTATGGTGGCTACACCTTC
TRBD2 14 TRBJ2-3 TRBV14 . CARSYGGREDTQYF TGTGCCAGGAGCTACGGGGGGAGGGAAGATACGCAGTATTTT
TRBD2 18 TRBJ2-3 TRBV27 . CASSFRLAGVSSTDTQYF TGTGCCAGCAGTTTTCGGCTAGCGGGGGTTTCTAGCACAGATACGCAGTATTTT
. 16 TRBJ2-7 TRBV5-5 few CASSLGVQASSYEQYF TGTGCCAGCAGCTTGGGGGTTCAGGCGTCGTCCTACGAGCAGTACTTC
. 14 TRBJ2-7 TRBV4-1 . CASSQAGQFHEQYF TGCGCCAGCAGCCAAGCCGGACAGTTCCACGAGCAGTACTTC
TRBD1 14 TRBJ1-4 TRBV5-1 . CASSFSGGFEKLFF TGCGCCAGCAGCTTCTCAGGGGGCTTTGAAAAACTGTTTTTT
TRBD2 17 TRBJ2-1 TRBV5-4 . CASSYYRYGGAGNEQFF TGTGCCAGCAGTTATTATCGATACGGGGGGGCTGGTAATGAGCAGTTCTTC
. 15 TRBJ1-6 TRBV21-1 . CASSNPDRGDSPLHF TGTGCCAGCAGCAATCCGGACAGGGGCGATTCACCCCTCCACTTT
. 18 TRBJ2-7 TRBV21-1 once CASREERTSGGPPYEQYF TGTGCCAGCAGGGAAGAGAGGACATCAGGGGGACCACCCTACGAGCAGTACTTC